This TCR beta chain appears in the sequencing data of a study of PD-1 blockade in classical Hodgkin lymphoma. There are 14 residues in the CDR3. Between the trimmed V and J ends, which lost 7 bases and 7 bases, there was a span of 17 bases. Germline assignment: CDR1 SNHLY and CDR2 FYNNEI. Repertoires were generated with immunoSEQ multiplex PCR, while TCRdb's copy carries only in-frame clones and drops some. The table has 100,000 or so clones, approximately 89% seen once; the top ten hold 15% to 20%. The time point is: cycle 4 day 1 (C4D1), after about 6 weeks of nivolumab. Each of the patients experienced relapse following autologous stem cell transplantation, and their brentuximab vedotin exposure differed. Progressive disease, partial response or complete response was each patient's best response.

This chain links TRBV2 with TRBJ1-5; D remains unclear. This sample comprised peripheral blood mononuclear cells (PBMCs), obtained before the fourth cycle of nivolumab. The receptor was isolated from a human donor with classical Hodgkin lymphoma. CDR3 nucleotide sequence: TGTGCCAGCACGGACCAGGCCACCCTACAGCCCCAGCATTTT. Translating it yields CASTDQATLQPQHF.